The present TCR beta chain was sequenced within a study of T cell responses to AZD1222 COVID-19 vaccine. Study-wide results and limits: Rises in breadth and depth of Spike-specific TCRs came after two AZD1222 doses. The donors showed a predominance of white British ancestry and of females, with possible underestimation of clonal diversity.

Trimming cost V 8 bases and J 2 bases; bases outside gene matches: 6. Germline CDR1 SNHLY, CDR2 FYNNEI. The CDR3 runs 13 residues. Some second doses came at about 4 weeks and others at about 12 weeks; these were pooled. Using immunoSEQ multiplex PCR, the repertoire was profiled, and TCRdb retains in-frame clones only, with some absent. The data contain under 200,000 clones, roughly nine tenths of them singletons. This clone was found a few times. Its target is unknown. J is TRBJ2-7 and V is TRBV2, with 7 bases matching TRBD2. This sequence originates from an adult who received the AZD1222 COVID-19 vaccine. The sequenced sample was peripheral blood, obtained 28 days after the second AZD1222 dose. The CDR3 DNA follows: TGTGCCAGCGGGGGGGATGGGCCCTACGAGCAGTACTTC. Encoded protein: CASGGDGPYEQYF.